The present T cell receptor beta chain was sequenced within a study of CD8+CD57+ T cells in acquired aplastic anemia (dated by TCRdb to 2016 to 2019). Regarding the research as a whole: DNA extracted from sorted CD4+ and CD8+ cells had a mean of around 3 ug, with a range of about 0.18 to 27.4 ug. CD8+CD57+ expansion was defined as a frequency above the mean frequency observed in healthy subjects. Findings and caveats that apply to the study as a whole: CD8+ Simpson's diversity did not differ significantly between patients and healthy controls (P=0.060). Fewer than 35 CD8+ CDR3 sequences were found to be shared between patients and controls, but these sequences appeared to be highly expressed in patients and within the immunodominant clones of the patients.

TCR beta VDJ combination and CDR3 sequence profiling used genomic DNA as the template. An Illumina HiSeq 2000 was the platform used for TCR repertoire sequencing. In the paper's pipeline: TRBV/TRBJ rearrangement plots, CDR3 size and DJ length profiles, and Simpson's diversity index were used to evaluate the repertoires. The immunodominant clone was defined as the most abundant DNA sequence in deep sequencing data. CDR3 amino acid sequences were checked for sharing between subjects and were compared against published repertoires and the VDJdb database. Using fastp trimming at Q25 and MiXCR clonotype assembly, TCRdb reanalyzed the public sequencing data and kept in-frame beta chains. CDR3 protein duplicates are merged, each entry listing the most common genes and DNA. What appears here as the V and J calls and clone size reflects TCRdb's work, not the paper's. Across this sample there are 150,000 or so distinct CDR3 sequences, with approximately 52% seen only once. The top ten clonotypes cover about 12% of the sample.

Concerning this clonotype: Its specific antigen is unknown. No base quality information exists; no much larger clone differs at one position.

The patients picked for sequencing were ones in whom flow cytometry had shown an expansion of CD8+CD57+ cells. All patients had severe acquired aplastic anemia diagnosed by International Study of Aplastic Anemia and Agranulocytosis and Camitta criteria. At the time blood was sampled, none of the patients had received any therapy. In the study, sorted CD4+ and CD8+ blood T cells from patients with severe aplastic anemia and from healthy subjects underwent deep sequencing of TCR repertoires. Patients were enrolled under clinicaltrials.gov protocols 00001620, 01623167, 00001397, 00071045, 00081523 and 00961064 in the USA. Ficoll-Paque density gradient centrifugation was used to isolate peripheral blood mononuclear cells. Before DNA extraction, CD4+ and CD8+ T cells were sorted by FACS or by magnetic beads. Relative to germline, V is missing 1 base and J is missing 6 bases, with 5 bases of the junction outside any gene match. The CDR3 has 17 amino acids, counting the end cysteine and phenylalanine. Only the CDR3 DNA is retained, 51 bases long and in frame from the first base. CDR1 and CDR2 (LNHNV, YYDKDF) derive from the germline V gene (reference sequence).

The sequence is built from TRBV15 and TRBJ2-1; a stretch of 14 junction bases matches TRBD2. The sequence was collected from a human donor with aplastic anemia. Sequencing input: sorted CD4+, CD8+, or CD8+CD57+ T cells (not recorded which) from PBMCs. The DNA reads as follows: TGTGCCACCAGCAGAGGTGGGACTAGCGGGGGCACCAATGAGCAGTTCTTC. Its coded protein is CATSRGGTSGGTNEQFF.